These T cell receptor beta chains were read from a single sample in a study of blood T cell repertoires in COVID-19. TCRdb's copy holds only in-frame clones and misses some; the assay was immunoSEQ multiplex PCR. The sample holds roughly 150,000 clones; more than 75% are singletons and the top ten take approximately 11%. Sequencing was performed on peripheral blood. The receptors stem from a man in his sixties who had recovered from COVID-19. CDR3s include the opening cysteine and the closing phenylalanine or tryptophan. The order of the fields is clone size, J gene, V gene, D gene, CDR3 DNA, CDR3 protein. A D gene is named only where the DNA matches it firmly. Clone sizes are given selectively: once, few, many, or a class where the clone is expanded.

abundance: NA; j_gene: TRBJ2-1; v_gene: TRBV2; d_gene: NA; CDR3nt: TGTGCCAGCCGTTTGGACTACCTAACAGAGCAGTTCTTC; CDR3aa: CASRLDYLTEQFF
abundance: NA; j_gene: TRBJ1-5; v_gene: TRBV2; d_gene: NA; CDR3nt: TGTGCCAGCAGTGAAGCCTTTAGCAATCAGCCCCAGCATTTT; CDR3aa: CASSEAFSNQPQHF
abundance: NA; j_gene: TRBJ2-1; v_gene: TRBV11-2; d_gene: NA; CDR3nt: TGTGCCAGCAGCTTACGGGGAGAGCAGTTCTTC; CDR3aa: CASSLRGEQFF
abundance: few; j_gene: TRBJ2-1; v_gene: TRBV28; d_gene: TRBD1; CDR3nt: TGTGCCAGCACCGGCGGGACAGGGGTTTACAATGAGCAGTTCTTC; CDR3aa: CASTGGTGVYNEQFF
abundance: few; j_gene: TRBJ2-3; v_gene: TRBV15; d_gene: TRBD2; CDR3nt: TGTGCCACAGGAGATTTAGCGGGGGCCACAGATACGCAGTATTTT; CDR3aa: CATGDLAGATDTQYF
abundance: once; j_gene: TRBJ1-6; v_gene: TRBV5-4; d_gene: NA; CDR3nt: TGTGCCTTTGACGCGGGAAATTCACCCCTCCACTTT; CDR3aa: CAFDAGNSPLHF
abundance: few; j_gene: TRBJ2-7; v_gene: TRBV5-1; d_gene: TRBD1; CDR3nt: TGCGCCAGCAGGCCTCGGACAGGGGAAAACTACGAGCAGTACTTC; CDR3aa: CASRPRTGENYEQYF
abundance: few; j_gene: TRBJ2-2; v_gene: TRBV5-4; d_gene: TRBD2; CDR3nt: TGTGCCAGCAGCCCTAGCGGGAGGGCCGGCGGGGAGCTGTTTTTT; CDR3aa: CASSPSGRAGGELFF
abundance: NA; j_gene: TRBJ2-5; v_gene: TRBV2; d_gene: TRBD1; CDR3nt: TGTGCCAGCAGCGACCAGGACAGGGAGGAGACCCAGTACTTC; CDR3aa: CASSDQDREETQYF
abundance: NA; j_gene: TRBJ1-5; v_gene: TRBV7-2; d_gene: TRBD1; CDR3nt: TGTGCCAGCAGCTTAGGGCAGGGGGACGGACAGCCCCAGCATTTT; CDR3aa: CASSLGQGDGQPQHF
abundance: NA; j_gene: TRBJ2-1; v_gene: TRBV18; d_gene: TRBD2; CDR3nt: TGTGCCAGCTCACCAGGACGAGTAGCGGGAGGTTACAATGAGCAGTTCTTC; CDR3aa: CASSPGRVAGGYNEQFF
abundance: NA; j_gene: TRBJ1-1; v_gene: TRBV9; d_gene: NA; CDR3nt: TGTGCCAGCAGCGCCCCTAACACTGAAGCTTTCTTT; CDR3aa: CASSAPNTEAFF
abundance: few; j_gene: TRBJ2-7; v_gene: TRBV6-5; d_gene: TRBD2; CDR3nt: TGTGCCAGCAGTTACTCGGGGGGGAGTTCATACGAGCAGTACTTC; CDR3aa: CASSYSGGSSYEQYF
abundance: NA; j_gene: TRBJ2-1; v_gene: TRBV5-4; d_gene: NA; CDR3nt: TGTGCCAGCAGCTCTGCGGGGATTTCCTACAATGAGCAGTTCTTC; CDR3aa: CASSSAGISYNEQFF
abundance: once; j_gene: TRBJ1-1; v_gene: TRBV28; d_gene: NA; CDR3nt: TGTGCCAGCAGCACATTGGGGGGCACTGAAGCTTTCTTT; CDR3aa: CASSTLGGTEAFF
abundance: NA; j_gene: TRBJ1-3; v_gene: TRBV3-1/TRBV3-2; d_gene: NA; CDR3nt: TGTGCCAGCGCCCGGGACACCCCGTCTTCTGGAAACACCATATATTTT; CDR3aa: CASARDTPSSGNTIYF
abundance: NA; j_gene: TRBJ1-2; v_gene: TRBV6-6; d_gene: NA; CDR3nt: TGTGCTTCGGCCGGGGGGGACTATGGCTACACCTTC; CDR3aa: CASAGGDYGYTF
abundance: once; j_gene: TRBJ2-1; v_gene: TRBV7-2; d_gene: NA; CDR3nt: TGTGCCAGCAGCACGGGAGCCCCCAATGAGCAGTTCTTC; CDR3aa: CASSTGAPNEQFF
abundance: NA; j_gene: TRBJ2-3; v_gene: TRBV7-3; d_gene: NA; CDR3nt: TGTGCCAGCAGCTCCATGCCTGGGGGGACAGATACGCAGTATTTT; CDR3aa: CASSSMPGGTDTQYF
abundance: NA; j_gene: TRBJ1-1; v_gene: TRBV27; d_gene: TRBD1; CDR3nt: TGTGCCAGCAGTTTAAAGTTTGCAGGGGGCAGGTCTGAAGCTTTCTTT; CDR3aa: CASSLKFAGGRSEAFF
abundance: NA; j_gene: TRBJ1-2; v_gene: TRBV4-2; d_gene: TRBD1; CDR3nt: TGTGCCAGCAGCCAAGCCTGGGGACAGAACTATGGCTACACCTTC; CDR3aa: CASSQAWGQNYGYTF
abundance: few; j_gene: TRBJ1-2; v_gene: TRBV3-1/TRBV3-2; d_gene: NA; CDR3nt: TGTGCCAGCAGCCAATCCCTCGCGGGGGGCAAAGGCTACACCTTC; CDR3aa: CASSQSLAGGKGYTF
abundance: NA; j_gene: TRBJ2-7; v_gene: TRBV7-2; d_gene: NA; CDR3nt: TGTGCCAGCAGCTTAGAGTTCTCCGCCTCGGGGAGGGAGCAGTACTTC; CDR3aa: CASSLEFSASGREQYF
abundance: NA; j_gene: TRBJ2-2; v_gene: TRBV7-9; d_gene: TRBD2; CDR3nt: TGTGCCAGCAGCTTAGTGACCGGGAGGAGATCCGGGGAGCTGTTTTTT; CDR3aa: CASSLVTGRRSGELFF
abundance: NA; j_gene: TRBJ1-4; v_gene: TRBV6-5; d_gene: TRBD1; CDR3nt: TGTGCCAGCAGGTTGGACAGGGGAGGGGAAAAACTGTTTTTT; CDR3aa: CASRLDRGGEKLFF
abundance: NA; j_gene: TRBJ2-5; v_gene: TRBV11-2; d_gene: TRBD2; CDR3nt: TGTGCCAGCAGCTTCGGGACTAGCGGTGAGACCCAGTACTTC; CDR3aa: CASSFGTSGETQYF
abundance: NA; j_gene: TRBJ2-5; v_gene: TRBV7-2; d_gene: TRBD2; CDR3nt: TGTGCCAGCAGCTTAGAGCTAGCTGGCCTAGCGGGGGAGACCCAGTACTTC; CDR3aa: CASSLELAGLAGETQYF
abundance: few; j_gene: TRBJ1-2; v_gene: TRBV18; d_gene: TRBD1; CDR3nt: TGTGCCAGCTCATCTGGACAGGGGGCTAACTATGGCTACACCTTC; CDR3aa: CASSSGQGANYGYTF
abundance: few; j_gene: TRBJ2-7; v_gene: TRBV28; d_gene: TRBD2; CDR3nt: TGTGCCAGCAGTTTACCCGGGACTAGCGGTTACGAGCAGTACTTC; CDR3aa: CASSLPGTSGYEQYF
abundance: NA; j_gene: TRBJ2-3; v_gene: TRBV18; d_gene: TRBD2; CDR3nt: TGTGCCAGCTCACCTACTGCGGGGGGCCATGATACGCAGTATTTT; CDR3aa: CASSPTAGGHDTQYF
abundance: NA; j_gene: TRBJ2-7; v_gene: TRBV20-1; d_gene: NA; CDR3nt: TGCAGTGCCCCCGGTGTCTACGAGCAGTACTTC; CDR3aa: CSAPGVYEQYF
abundance: NA; j_gene: TRBJ2-7; v_gene: TRBV30; d_gene: TRBD1; CDR3nt: TGTGCCTGGAGTGGGACAGGGGGAAGGTACGAGCAGTACTTC; CDR3aa: CAWSGTGGRYEQYF
abundance: NA; j_gene: TRBJ1-1; v_gene: TRBV27; d_gene: TRBD1; CDR3nt: TGTGCCAGCAGTTCTGGGACAGGGGGAAAGAACACTGAAGCTTTCTTT; CDR3aa: CASSSGTGGKNTEAFF
abundance: once; j_gene: TRBJ2-7; v_gene: TRBV5-1; d_gene: TRBD1; CDR3nt: TGCGCCAGCAGCTTGGAAGGGACAGGGAGCTTAGGCTACGAGCAGTACTTC; CDR3aa: CASSLEGTGSLGYEQYF
abundance: once; j_gene: TRBJ1-1; v_gene: TRBV6-5; d_gene: NA; CDR3nt: TGTGCCAGCAGTTACTCGATCTATGGAGGGACTGAAGCTTTCTTT; CDR3aa: CASSYSIYGGTEAFF
abundance: NA; j_gene: TRBJ2-7; v_gene: TRBV6-5; d_gene: TRBD1; CDR3nt: TGTGCCAGCAGCGGACAGGGTTACGAGCAGTACTTC; CDR3aa: CASSGQGYEQYF
abundance: NA; j_gene: TRBJ1-6; v_gene: TRBV7-8; d_gene: NA; CDR3nt: TGTGCCAGCAGCCCCTCTCGGTGGAATTCACCCCTCCACTTT; CDR3aa: CASSPSRWNSPLHF
abundance: once; j_gene: TRBJ2-7; v_gene: TRBV7-2; d_gene: TRBD2; CDR3nt: TGTGCCAGCAGCTTAGAGTGGACTAGCGGTTCCTACGAGCAGTACTTC; CDR3aa: CASSLEWTSGSYEQYF
abundance: NA; j_gene: TRBJ1-2; v_gene: TRBV6-2/TRBV6-3; d_gene: NA; CDR3nt: TGTGCCAGCAGCTTACAGGCGGACTATGGCTACACCTTC; CDR3aa: CASSLQADYGYTF
abundance: NA; j_gene: TRBJ1-2; v_gene: TRBV3-1/TRBV3-2; d_gene: NA; CDR3nt: TGTGCCAGCAGCCTATCGACAGTGCACAACTATGGCTACACCTTC; CDR3aa: CASSLSTVHNYGYTF
abundance: NA; j_gene: TRBJ1-1; v_gene: TRBV18; d_gene: NA; CDR3nt: TGTGCCAGCTCACAGACAGTAAAGAACACTGAAGCTTTCTTT; CDR3aa: CASSQTVKNTEAFF
abundance: NA; j_gene: TRBJ1-5; v_gene: TRBV9; d_gene: TRBD1; CDR3nt: TGTGCCAGCAGCCCGGGGACAGGGGCTGGTCAGCCCCAGCATTTT; CDR3aa: CASSPGTGAGQPQHF
abundance: NA; j_gene: TRBJ2-1; v_gene: TRBV13; d_gene: NA; CDR3nt: TGTGCCAGCAGCTCCCGGGGTTTAGAAAATGAGCAGTTCTTC; CDR3aa: CASSSRGLENEQFF
abundance: NA; j_gene: TRBJ1-2; v_gene: TRBV30; d_gene: NA; CDR3nt: TGTGCCTGGAGTGATGCGGGACGTCATGGCTACACCTTC; CDR3aa: CAWSDAGRHGYTF
abundance: few; j_gene: TRBJ2-5; v_gene: TRBV10-3; d_gene: TRBD2; CDR3nt: TGTGCCATCAGTTTTGGACTAGCACGAGAGACCCAGTACTTC; CDR3aa: CAISFGLARETQYF
abundance: NA; j_gene: TRBJ2-1; v_gene: TRBV4-2; d_gene: NA; CDR3nt: TGTGCCAGCAGCCCCTCCAGCGCTAGCTACAATGAGCAGTTCTTC; CDR3aa: CASSPSSASYNEQFF